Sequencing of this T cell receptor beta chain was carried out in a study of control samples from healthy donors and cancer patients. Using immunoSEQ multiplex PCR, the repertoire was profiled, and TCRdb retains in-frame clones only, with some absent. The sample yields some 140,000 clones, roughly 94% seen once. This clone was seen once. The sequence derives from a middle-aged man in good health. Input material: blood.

CDR3 bases: TGTGCCACCTTACGTGCTAATGAAAAACTGTTTTTT. Its translation: CATLRANEKLFF. The rearrangement links TRBV28 to TRBJ1-4; D remains ambiguous. V was clipped by 10 bases and J by 3 bases, with 9 bases between them. Per the germline V gene, CDR1 is MDHEN and CDR2 is SYDVKM. The CDR3 is made up of 12 amino acids.